One sample yielded the 18 T cell receptor beta chains listed below, sequenced in a study of blood T cell repertoires in COVID-19. Repertoires were generated with immunoSEQ multiplex PCR, while TCRdb's copy carries only in-frame clones and drops some. The sample holds about 59,000 clones, 70% to 75% seen once. What was sequenced was peripheral blood. The receptor set was obtained from a woman in her 70s with acute or convalescent COVID-19.

The chain employs TRBV19 and TRBJ2-7; tentative D call: TRBD2 (5 bases). V lost 6 bases and J lost 0, with 12 bases in between. This CDR3 is built from 14 residues. Germline CDR1 LNHDA, CDR2 SQIVND (reference sequence). CDR3 residues: CASRPGLFSYEQYF. Here the CDR3 DNA reads TGTGCCAGTAGGCCAGGACTGTTCTCCTACGAGCAGTACTTC.

This chain links TRBV19 with TRBJ1-5; maybe TRBD1 (6 bases). The CDR3 has 19 residues. The germline V gene has CDR1 LNHDA and CDR2 SQIVND (reference sequence). Trimming took off 3 bases at V and 0 bases at J, with 21 bases between the two ends. This CDR3 reads CASSIKARRQGISNQPQHF. In DNA, the CDR3 is TGTGCCAGTAGTATTAAGGCCCGGCGGCAGGGGATTAGCAATCAGCCCCAGCATTTT.

This chain joins TRBV5-1 and TRBJ1-1; 7 bases are shared with TRBD1. Germline trimming cut 4 bases from V and 2 bases from J; bases unmatched to any gene: 11. CDR1 is SGHRS and CDR2 is YFSETQ in the germline V gene. This CDR3 is 16 amino acids long. CDR3 region: CASSPRQGKGNTEAFF. CDR3 DNA: TGCGCCAGCAGCCCGCGACAGGGAAAGGGAAACACTGAAGCTTTCTTT.

This sequence joins TRBV5-6 and TRBJ1-2, with TRBD1 matching 8 bases. The germline V gene has CDR1 SGHDT and CDR2 YYEEEE. This CDR3 is 15 amino acids long. Trimming cost V 1 base and J 8 bases; bases outside gene matches: 10. The CDR3, as DNA: TGTGCCAGCAGCTTGAGGGGACAGGTAATAAGCGGCTACACCTTC. Amino acids: CASSLRGQVISGYTF.

J is TRBJ2-3 and V is TRBV6-2 or TRBV6-3, with TRBD2 matching 9 bases. CDR1 is MNHEY, CDR2 SVGEGT, per germline. The CDR3 spans 16 residues. V gave up 2 bases and J gave up 4 bases; unmatched junction bases: 7. The CDR3, as DNA: TGTGCCAGCAGTTACGCAGGACTAGCGCACGCAGATACGCAGTATTTT. Its translation: CASSYAGLAHADTQYF.

The chain is built from TRBV5-1 and TRBJ1-6; D not certain. The germline V gene encodes CDR1 SGHRS and CDR2 YFSETQ. V gave up 6 bases and J gave up 8 bases, with 15 bases separating them. The CDR3 length is 14 residues. The CDR3 DNA reads TGCGCCAGCACCTCGGGAGAGGATGATTCACCCCTCCACTTT. This gives the protein CASTSGEDDSPLHF.

V is TRBV6-5 and J is TRBJ1-2, with TRBD1 matching over 7 bases. The CDR3 extends over 14 amino acids. V shed 2 bases, J shed 8 bases, and the junction held 8 bases outside the gene matches. Germline CDR1 and CDR2: MNHEY and SVGAGI. DNA for the CDR3: TGTGCCAGCAGTTACGCCGCCAGACAGGGAGGCTACACCTTC. It encodes CASSYAARQGGYTF.

Regarding this clone: The sample contains more than one DNA sequence encoding this CDR3. The chain couples TRBV6-5 to TRBJ1-5; 7 bases agree with TRBD1. With 0 bases clipped from V and 5 bases from J, the junction kept 1 base outside the gene matches. The CDR3 sequence is 14 residues long. Looked up from germline, CDR1 is MNHEY and CDR2 is SVGAGI. CDR3: CASSYSRGDQPQHF. For the CDR3, the DNA is TGTGCCAGCAGTTACTCCAGGGGGGATCAGCCCCAGCATTTT.

The chain combines TRBV29-1 with TRBJ1-4; D is ambiguous. Trimming took off 4 bases at V and 4 bases at J, with 7 bases between the two ends. From germline, CDR1 is SQVTM and CDR2 ANQGSEA. The CDR3 runs to 12 residues. CDR3 sequence reads: CSVGAGNEKLFF. The CDR3 DNA reads TGCAGCGTTGGGGCGGGTAATGAAAAACTGTTTTTT.

This clone was detected only a few times. This chain links TRBV11-2 with TRBJ1-2; a possible D gene is TRBD1 (6 bases). Germline CDR1 SGHAT, CDR2 FQNNGV. This CDR3 contains 14 residues. V lost 5 bases to trimming and J lost 4 bases, with 14 bases between them. For the CDR3, the DNA is TGTGCCAGCAGCCCTCGGACAGCTGTCTATGGCTACACCTTC. It specifies CASSPRTAVYGYTF.

V usage is TRBV6-5 and J usage is TRBJ1-4, with D possibly matching TRBD1 (6 bases). Germline V gene lookup returns CDR1 MNHEY and CDR2 SVGAGI. The CDR3 totals 14 residues. The V end was cut by 4 bases, the J end by 7 bases, with 13 bases between. CDR3 residues: CASSSNIGGEKLFF. The CDR3 DNA follows: TGTGCCAGCAGTTCCAATATAGGGGGTGAAAAACTGTTTTTT.

The rearrangement uses TRBV5-1 and TRBJ2-7, with TRBD1 matching over 10 bases. The CDR3 is made up of 17 amino acids. Germline V gives CDR1 SGHRS, CDR2 YFSETQ. V gave up 0 bases and J gave up 2 bases; unmatched junction bases: 8. The CDR3 here is CASSLAGTGTGAYEQYF. DNA for the CDR3: TGCGCCAGCAGCTTGGCCGGGACAGGGACAGGGGCCTACGAGCAGTACTTC.

The rearrangement joins TRBV4-1 to TRBJ1-2; TRBD1 agrees at 7 bases. Germline lookup yields CDR1 MGHRA and CDR2 YSYEKL. The CDR3 has 14 amino acids. V dropped 2 bases and J dropped 6; count of bases not matched to a gene: 6. CDR3 protein: CASSQNRGSNGYTF. The CDR3 DNA sequence: TGCGCCAGCAGCCAAAACAGGGGATCAAATGGCTACACCTTC.

This clone was picked up one time. The chain couples TRBV12-5 to TRBJ1-5, with D tentatively TRBD1 (5 bases). With 1 base removed from V and 7 bases from J, the gap between germline ends came to 14 bases. The CDR3 covers 15 residues. CDR1 and CDR2 from the germline V gene are LGHNT and FRNRAP. This chain's CDR3 is CASGLEEGRGQPQHF. Here the CDR3 DNA reads TGTGCTAGTGGTTTGGAGGAGGGGCGGGGACAGCCCCAGCATTTT. The whole variable domain, filled in from reference TRBV12-5 and TRBJ1-5, reads DARVTQTPRHKVTEMGQEVTMRCQPILGHNTVFWYRQTMMQGLELLAYFRNRAPLDDSGMPKDRFSAEMPDATLATLKIQPSEPRDSAVYFCASGLEEGRGQPQHFGDGTRLSIL.

A remark on this clone: One junction end disagrees with the germline gene, perhaps due to a read error. The chain employs TRBV29-1 and TRBJ2-5, with a tentative D call TRBD1 (6 bases). The CDR3 has 15 amino acids. From germline, CDR1 is SQVTM and CDR2 ANQGSEA. This chain's CDR3 is CSVVDRGISQEIQYF. The CDR3 nucleotides are TGCAGCGTTGTGGACAGAGGGATAAGTCAAGAGATCCAGTACTTC.

In the case of this clone: The junction shows a germline mismatch at one end, possibly a read error. The chain carries TRBV18 and TRBJ1-1, with TRBD1 matching 8 bases. In germline, CDR1 is KGHSH, CDR2 LQKENI. The CDR3 length is 16 residues. The CDR3 nucleotides are TGTGCCAGCTCCCCACCAGGGGGCGCAGTGAACACTGAAGCTTTCTTT. As protein: CASSPPGGAVNTEAFF.

This sequence joins TRBV6-5 and TRBJ1-1; D is unresolved. CDR1 is MNHEY and CDR2 is SVGAGI in the germline V gene. V shed 4 bases and J shed 0 bases, with 12 bases lying between them. The CDR3 has 15 amino acids. The CDR3: CASSSPGSMNTEAFF. CDR3 nucleotide sequence: TGTGCCAGCAGTTCCCCCGGTAGCATGAACACTGAAGCTTTCTTT.

The J gene is TRBJ1-2, the V gene TRBV5-6; D not certain. Germline V gene sequence: CDR1 SGHDT, CDR2 YYEEEE. Trimming left V 4 bases short and J 6 bases short, with 16 bases between. The CDR3 loop spans 14 amino acids. CDR3 sequence reads: CASSGLTGADGYTF. CDR3 nucleotide sequence: TGTGCCAGCAGCGGACTGACGGGCGCAGATGGCTACACCTTC. Filled out from reference TRBV5-6 and TRBJ1-2, the complete variable domain reads DAGVTQSPTHLIKTRGQQVTLRCSPKSGHDTVSWYQQALGQGPQFIFQYYEEEERQRGNFPDRFSGHQFPNYSSELNVNALLLGDSALYLCASSGLTGADGYTFGSGTRLTVV.